This TCR beta chain was obtained from a study of T cell responses to AZD1222 COVID-19 vaccine. Here immunoSEQ multiplex PCR was the method, and the copy in TCRdb shows in-frame clones only, minus some. This table holds over 130,000 clones, roughly 94% found once. The CDR3 loop spans 14 amino acids. V was cut by 5 bases and J by 4 bases, with 14 bases left in between. Germline values: CDR1 SGHAT, CDR2 FQNNGV. About this clone: Its antigen is not identified.

Findings and limits, study-wide: Close to half of all spike-specific TCRs reportedly target regions of the variants that are unmutated. After two AZD1222 doses, spike-specific TCR breadth and depth rose versus day 0.

The origin of this receptor is an adult in good health. Sequences were derived from peripheral blood, sampled on day 0 of AZD1222 vaccination. The chain uses TRBV11-2 and TRBJ1-2; TRBD1 might be the D (6 bases). The CDR3 DNA sequence: TGTGCCAGCAGCCGAGGGGGACGGATCTATGGCTACACCTTC. Protein sequence: CASSRGGRIYGYTF. Full variable domain (missing parts from reference TRBV11-2 and TRBJ1-2): EAGVAQSPRYKIIEKRQSVAFWCNPISGHATLYWYQQILGQGPKLLIQFQNNGVVDDSQLPKDRFSAERLKGVDSTLKIQPAKLEDSAVYLCASSRGGRIYGYTFGSGTRLTVV.